The sequence of this T cell receptor (beta chain) was determined in a study of long-term antiretroviral therapy in people with HIV (dated by TCRdb to between 2022 and 2023). In the study overall: Collection of the earliest samples took place about a decade ahead of the 2015 WHO recommendation for immediate ART, at a time when ART was typically delayed until CD4 counts fell. A retrospective serial study tested whether changes in peripheral blood TRB repertoire composition and diversity were associated with ART initiation and durable HIV suppression. A total of 150 to 200 cryopreserved PBMC samples were contributed to the cohort by 30 adults with confirmed HIV infection, with samples collected serially over a mean of approximately six years (range 1-12). Among the approximately 27 participants with HIV, eleven were female. Test extractions of a monoclonal T-cell line alongside approximately 34 polyclonal samples showed no cross-contamination during QIAcube processing.

In its sample, this clone was seen once. The antigen this receptor binds is unknown. No much larger clone exists at a distance of one base, and base qualities are not known. To be included, a participant needed at least one PBMC sample from before ART initiation plus at least two post-ART samples. All participants with HIV were treated in the United States of America. Cryopreserved samples of about 0.95-10 million PBMC were thawed and washed before DNA extraction. At the time of the earliest PBMC sample, participants with HIV were aged between about 23 and 54 years. Per participant, PBMC samples came from 1-4 timepoints prior to ART initiation and 2-8 timepoints following ART initiation, for a median of 7 samples. For every participant, serial HIV viral load, CD4+ T-cell count, ART history and demographic data were obtained. Using a Qiagen kit on a QIAcube, genomic DNA was extracted from unsorted PBMC, with samples processed in batches of 12.

CDR1 and CDR2, looked up from the germline V gene (reference sequence), are MNHNY and SVGAGI. V loses 0 bases at its end and J loses 8 bases; junction bases beyond the gene matches: 5. Measured from the cysteine to the phenylalanine, the CDR3 is 15 residues long. Solely the CDR3 DNA is kept, with 45 bases framed from the first base. Broad study findings and their caveats: No data were available on ART adherence, viral resistance or therapy changes, limiting inferences about post-ART repertoire changes. The samples span the years 2004 to 2017, and the ART regimens used at that time may not be as effective as current regimens. The repertoire was dominated across all time points by expanded TRB clones identified before ART initiation, although this dominance was seen to fluctuate and to decrease in many PLHIV after ART. Limited PBMC availability meant only the TCR beta chain was sequenced, without alpha chain pairing. CDR3 length ranges in HIV repertoires were narrower than in controls, and network structure suggested an antigen-experienced repertoire with only a slight naive shift after ART. Because pre-ART samples had limited cell numbers, profiling was done on unsorted PBMC rather than on sorted CD4+ and CD8+ T cells. Starting ART was linked to a significant rise in TRB diversity, yet even after long-term ART the diversity remained significantly lower than in transplant donor controls.

The immunoSEQ hsTCRB v3.0 assay was used at survey level resolution for TRB variable region sequencing. TRB sequencing targeted a depth of about 40,000-55,000 T-cell genomes per sample. Pooled TRB libraries were sequenced on an Illumina MiSeq with a v3 150-cycle kit. Turning to the authors' computational methods: Repertoire analysis was run in R within a reproducible Nextflow workflow that covered QC, data transformation and analysis. LymphoSeq2, an R package for exploring AIRR-Seq data, was used to implement the custom analyses. A handful of samples that yielded fewer than 5000 total TRB sequences were excluded, so that 150 to 200 HIV repertoires were analyzed. Among the 180 to 200 retained HIV repertoires, 55 to 60 were collected before ART initiation and more than 120 after ART initiation. Each repertoire was downsampled to 5000 TRB nucleotide sequences, and summary statistics were averaged across 100 downsampling iterations. Only TRB sequences with CDR3 regions of at least seven amino acids were retained for analysis. Diversity was measured with a Shannon entropy-derived clonality score and the Gini coefficient. Repertoire networks linked the top 5000 CDR3 amino acid sequences whenever two sequences differed by an edit distance of one. For TRB CDR3 amino acid sequences, antigen specificity groups and MHC restriction were predicted with GLIPH2. CDR3 amino acid sequences were matched against VDJdb and McPAS-TCR to flag known CMV, EBV, HIV or tissue antigen associations. Pre-ART, post-ART and control groups were compared with Wilcoxon signed-rank tests and Holm-Bonferroni correction. Here the immuneACCESS table is served through TCRdb, limited to in-frame sequences with V and J called. Missing clones are a known gap in these copies; in checked studies unresolved V genes cover under half, and the rest lacks a known reason. V and J calls and clone size come straight from that table; D and trimming were deduced from the DNA. For this sample there are some 35,000 clones; 80% to 90% appear just once. The ten biggest clones cover about 10% of the sample.

The chain is assembled from TRBV6-6 and TRBJ1-4, and 8 junctional nucleotides match TRBD1. The source of this sequence is a young man with HIV. The sample was unsorted PBMCs, taken 2.2 years after starting antiretroviral therapy. The bases read TGTGCCAGCAGTTACTCTCAGGGGGCGCTGGAAAAACTGTTTTTT. It specifies CASSYSQGALEKLFF.